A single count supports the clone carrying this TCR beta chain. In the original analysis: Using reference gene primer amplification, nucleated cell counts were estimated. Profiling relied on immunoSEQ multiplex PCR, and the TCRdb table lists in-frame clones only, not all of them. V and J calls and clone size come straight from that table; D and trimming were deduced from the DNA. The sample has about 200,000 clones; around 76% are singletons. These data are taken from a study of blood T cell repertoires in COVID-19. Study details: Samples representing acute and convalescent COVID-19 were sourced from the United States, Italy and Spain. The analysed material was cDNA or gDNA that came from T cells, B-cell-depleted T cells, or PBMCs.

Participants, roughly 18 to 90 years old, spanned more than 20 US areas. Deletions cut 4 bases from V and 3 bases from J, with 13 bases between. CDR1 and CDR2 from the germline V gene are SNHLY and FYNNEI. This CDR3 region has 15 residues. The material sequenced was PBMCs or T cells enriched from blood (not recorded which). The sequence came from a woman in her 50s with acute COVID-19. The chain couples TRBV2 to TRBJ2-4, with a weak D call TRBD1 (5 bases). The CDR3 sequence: CASSVWTNGKNIQYF. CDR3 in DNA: TGTGCCAGCAGTGTGTGGACAAACGGCAAAAACATTCAGTACTTC.